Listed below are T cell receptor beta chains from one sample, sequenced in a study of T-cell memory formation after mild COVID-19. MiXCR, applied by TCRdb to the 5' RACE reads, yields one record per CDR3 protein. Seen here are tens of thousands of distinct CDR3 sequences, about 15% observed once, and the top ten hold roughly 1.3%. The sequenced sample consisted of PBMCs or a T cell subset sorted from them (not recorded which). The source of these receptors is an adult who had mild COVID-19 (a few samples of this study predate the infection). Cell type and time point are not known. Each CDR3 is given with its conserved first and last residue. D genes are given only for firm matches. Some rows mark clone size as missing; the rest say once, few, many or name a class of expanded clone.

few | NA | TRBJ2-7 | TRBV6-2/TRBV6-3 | CASSLGQPPYEQYF | TGTGCCAGCAGTCTCGGGCAGCCGCCCTACGAGCAGTACTTC
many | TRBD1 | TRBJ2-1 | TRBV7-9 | CASSSPLSRDRGNEQFF | TGTGCCAGCAGCTCACCCCTATCCCGAGACAGGGGGAATGAGCAGTTCTTC
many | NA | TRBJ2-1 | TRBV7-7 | CASSLKGGAYNEQFF | TGTGCTAGCAGCTTGAAGGGCGGTGCCTACAATGAGCAGTTCTTC
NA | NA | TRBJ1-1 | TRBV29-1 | CSVDPGAEAFF | TGCAGCGTTGACCCGGGGGCTGAAGCTTTCTTT
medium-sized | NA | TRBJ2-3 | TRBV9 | CASSVVFSADTQYF | TGTGCCAGCAGCGTAGTGTTTTCGGCAGATACGCAGTATTTT
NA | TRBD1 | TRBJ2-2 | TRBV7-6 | CASSADRGLGTGELFF | TGTGCCAGCAGCGCGGACAGGGGGCTTGGCACCGGGGAGCTGTTTTTT
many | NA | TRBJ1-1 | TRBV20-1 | CSRSRGLMNTEAFF | TGCAGTCGTTCACGGGGACTCATGAACACTGAAGCTTTCTTT
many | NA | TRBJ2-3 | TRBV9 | CASSVGTSTDTQYF | TGTGCCAGCAGCGTAGGGACTAGCACAGATACGCAGTATTTT
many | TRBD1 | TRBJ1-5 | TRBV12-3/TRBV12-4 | CASSGGTANQPQHF | TGTGCCAGCAGTGGAGGGACAGCTAATCAGCCCCAGCATTTT
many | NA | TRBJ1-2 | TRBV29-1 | CSGGLDPYYGYTF | TGCAGCGGGGGACTGGACCCTTACTATGGCTACACCTTC
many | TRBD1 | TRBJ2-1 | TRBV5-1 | CASSFSGTGGNEQFF | TGCGCCAGCTCCTTCTCCGGGACAGGGGGCAATGAGCAGTTCTTC
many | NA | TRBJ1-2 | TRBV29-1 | CSVEPQGVSYGYTF | TGCAGCGTCGAACCTCAGGGAGTGAGCTATGGCTACACCTTC
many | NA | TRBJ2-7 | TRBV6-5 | CASSPFGSGASYEQYF | TGTGCCAGCAGTCCCTTTGGTAGCGGAGCCTCCTACGAGCAGTACTTC
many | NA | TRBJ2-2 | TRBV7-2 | CASSLSISFTGELFF | TGTGCCAGCAGCTTAAGCATCTCATTCACCGGGGAGCTGTTTTTT
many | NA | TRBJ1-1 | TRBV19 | CASSSLRTEAFF | TGTGCCAGTAGTAGCCTGAGAACTGAAGCTTTCTTT
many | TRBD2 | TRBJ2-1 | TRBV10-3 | CAISQLAGTRNEQFF | TGTGCCATCAGTCAACTAGCGGGGACAAGGAATGAGCAGTTCTTC
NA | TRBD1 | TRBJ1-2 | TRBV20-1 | CSARALTGETF | TGCAGTGCTAGAGCCCTTACAGGGGAAACCTTC
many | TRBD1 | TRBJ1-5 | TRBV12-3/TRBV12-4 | CASSSRTGVRQPQHF | TGTGCCAGCAGTTCACGCACAGGGGTGAGGCAGCCCCAGCATTTT
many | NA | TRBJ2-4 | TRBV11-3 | CASSSMGEGRLAKNIQYF | TGTGCCAGCAGCTCAATGGGAGAGGGACGCTTAGCCAAAAACATTCAGTACTTC
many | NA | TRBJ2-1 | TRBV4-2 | CASSQDRSGASYNEQFF | TGTGCCAGCAGCCAAGATCGATCGGGAGCCTCCTACAATGAGCAGTTCTTC
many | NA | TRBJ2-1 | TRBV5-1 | CASSSTEGQVDEQFF | TGCGCCAGCAGCAGTACCGAGGGGCAGGTCGATGAGCAGTTCTTC
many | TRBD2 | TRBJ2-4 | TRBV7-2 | CASSPELAGPGGSIQYF | TGTGCCAGCAGCCCTGAACTAGCGGGCCCTGGGGGTAGCATTCAGTACTTC
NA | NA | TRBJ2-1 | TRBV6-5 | CASSYSRNEQFF | TGTGCCAGCAGTTACTCAAGGAATGAGCAGTTCTTC
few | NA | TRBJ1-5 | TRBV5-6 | CASSWGGAGSNQPQHF | TGTGCCAGCAGCTGGGGGGGGGCTGGGAGCAATCAGCCCCAGCATTTT
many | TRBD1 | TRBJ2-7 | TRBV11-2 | CASSLEPGQGHKQYF | TGTGCCAGCAGCTTAGAACCGGGACAGGGGCATAAGCAGTACTTC
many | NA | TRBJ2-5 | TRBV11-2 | CASSLGDWVETQYF | TGTGCCAGCAGCTTGGGCGACTGGGTCGAGACCCAGTACTTC
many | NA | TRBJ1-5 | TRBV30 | CAWSVYGSGNQPQHF | TGTGCCTGGAGTGTATACGGGTCTGGCAATCAGCCCCAGCATTTT
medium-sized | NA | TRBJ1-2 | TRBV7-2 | CASSLAPGTLGYTF | TGTGCCAGCAGCTTAGCTCCGGGGACTCTCGGCTACACCTTC
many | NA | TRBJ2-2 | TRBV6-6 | CASSYRSRRAGELFF | TGTGCCAGCAGTTACCGGTCTAGGAGGGCCGGGGAGCTGTTTTTT
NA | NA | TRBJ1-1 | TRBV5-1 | CASSLFPFGGEEAFF | TGCGCCAGCAGCTTGTTTCCGTTTGGGGGGGAAGAAGCTTTCTTT
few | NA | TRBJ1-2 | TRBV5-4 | CASSSQQANYGYTF | TGTGCCAGCAGCTCACAACAGGCTAACTATGGCTACACCTTC
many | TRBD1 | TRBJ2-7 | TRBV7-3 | CASSSTGGYEQYF | TGTGCCAGCAGCTCCACAGGGGGCTACGAGCAGTACTTC
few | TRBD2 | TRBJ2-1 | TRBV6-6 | CASSSGREGNEQFF | TGTGCCAGCAGTTCTGGGCGGGAGGGGAATGAGCAGTTCTTC
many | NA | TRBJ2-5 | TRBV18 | CASSPIGTQATQETQYF | TGTGCCAGCTCACCGATAGGAACACAGGCCACGCAAGAGACCCAGTACTTC
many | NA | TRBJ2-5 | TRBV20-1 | CSALEEADYFQETQYF | TGCAGTGCCCTAGAGGAGGCGGACTACTTCCAAGAGACCCAGTACTTC
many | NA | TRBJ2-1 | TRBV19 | CASSTLRGNEQFF | TGTGCCAGTAGTACCCTGCGGGGCAATGAGCAGTTCTTC
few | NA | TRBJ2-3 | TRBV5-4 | CASSSGTRTDTQYF | TGTGCCAGCAGCTCCGGGACTCGCACAGATACGCAGTATTTT
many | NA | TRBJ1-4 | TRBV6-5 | CASSYSGSGVATNEKLFF | TGTGCCAGCAGTTACTCCGGGTCAGGGGTTGCAACTAATGAAAAACTGTTTTTT
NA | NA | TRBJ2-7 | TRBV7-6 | CASSLGHIPSYEQYF | TGTGCCAGCAGCTTGGGGCACATTCCCTCCTACGAGCAGTACTTC
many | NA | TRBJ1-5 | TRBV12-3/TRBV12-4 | CASSLGPHAGTRNQPQHF | TGTGCCAGCAGTTTGGGGCCCCATGCAGGGACACGCAATCAGCCCCAGCATTTT
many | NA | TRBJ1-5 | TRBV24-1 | CATSDSGRGHNQPQHF | TGTGCCACCAGTGATTCGGGCAGGGGACACAATCAGCCCCAGCATTTT
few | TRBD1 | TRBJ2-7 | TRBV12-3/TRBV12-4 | CASSLGRGYEQYF | TGTGCCAGCAGTTTAGGCAGGGGGTACGAGCAGTACTTC
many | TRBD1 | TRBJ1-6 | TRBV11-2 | CASSRGQGANSPLHF | TGTGCCAGCAGCCGTGGACAGGGGGCTAATTCACCCCTCCACTTT
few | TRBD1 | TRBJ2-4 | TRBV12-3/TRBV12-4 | CASSSPGQGFAKNIQYF | TGTGCCAGCAGTTCCCCGGGACAGGGTTTTGCCAAAAACATTCAGTACTTC
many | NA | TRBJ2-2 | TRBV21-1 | CASSKGKVSQHRELFF | TGTGCCAGCAGCAAAGGGAAGGTTTCTCAACACCGGGAGCTGTTTTTT
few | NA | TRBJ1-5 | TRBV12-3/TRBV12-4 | CASSLEGYGQPQHF | TGTGCCAGCAGTTTAGAGGGCTATGGCCAGCCCCAGCATTTT
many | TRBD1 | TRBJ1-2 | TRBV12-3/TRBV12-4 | CASRGNPGTGKGYTF | TGTGCCAGCAGGGGTAACCCCGGGACAGGGAAGGGCTACACCTTC
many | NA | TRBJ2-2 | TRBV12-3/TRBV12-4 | CASSKRPDGELFF | TGTGCCAGCAGTAAACGACCAGACGGGGAGCTGTTTTTT
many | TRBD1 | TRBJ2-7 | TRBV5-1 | CASSLNRGNEQYF | TGCGCCAGCAGCTTAAACAGGGGAAACGAGCAGTACTTC
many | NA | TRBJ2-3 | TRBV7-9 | CASSFTPDTQYF | TGTGCCAGCAGTTTTACACCAGATACGCAGTATTTT
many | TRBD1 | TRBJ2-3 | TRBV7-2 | CASSLAWTGGTDTQYF | TGTGCCAGCAGCTTAGCCTGGACAGGCGGCACAGATACGCAGTATTTT
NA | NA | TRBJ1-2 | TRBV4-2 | CASSQPGDMGSDGYTF | TGTGCCAGCAGCCAACCTGGGGACATGGGATCTGATGGCTACACCTTC
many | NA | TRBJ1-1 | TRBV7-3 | CASSLSRDTEAFF | TGTGCCAGCAGCTTATCAAGGGACACTGAAGCTTTCTTT
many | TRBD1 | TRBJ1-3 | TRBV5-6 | CASSLFSRRDRHSGNTIYF | TGTGCCAGCAGCTTGTTTTCCCGCCGGGACAGACACTCTGGAAACACCATATATTTT
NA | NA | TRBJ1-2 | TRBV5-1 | CASSTDGLTYGYTF | TGCGCCAGCAGCACGGACGGACTGACCTATGGCTACACCTTC